The 10 T cell receptor beta chains presented below share a single source sample, sequenced in a study of blood T cell repertoires in COVID-19. Repertoires were generated with immunoSEQ multiplex PCR, while TCRdb's copy carries only in-frame clones and drops some. The data contain approximately 110,000 clones, about 93% of them singletons. The sample consisted of peripheral blood. The origin of the receptors is a man in his fifties with COVID-19, enrolled during active disease.

The V and J genes are TRBV6-2 or TRBV6-3 and TRBJ2-3; 8 bases fit TRBD1. The CDR3 spans 16 residues. Germline V gives CDR1 MNHEY, CDR2 SVGEGT. V gave up 2 bases and J gave up 4 bases; unmatched junction bases: 8. The CDR3 nucleotides are TGTGCCAGCAGTTACCTGTCAGGGGGCCGGTCAGATACGCAGTATTTT. Its translation: CASSYLSGGRSDTQYF.

The CDR3 nucleotides are TGTGCCAGCAGCTTAGGGGGGGCCAGGGTGATTTTATTCTACACCTTC. Translation: CASSLGGARVILFYTF. V and J are TRBV5-4 and TRBJ1-2; D perhaps matches TRBD1 (6 bases). Trimming removed 2 bases from V and 10 bases from J, with 24 bases in between. The CDR3 runs to 16 residues. The germline gives CDR1 SGHNT, CDR2 YYREEE (reference sequence). The full variable domain, in which reference TRBV5-4 and TRBJ1-2 provide the parts outside the CDR3, is ETGVTQSPTHLIKTRGQQVTLRCSSQSGHNTVSWYQQALGQGPQFIFQYYREEENGRGNFPPRFSGLQFPNYSSELNVNALELDDSALYLCASSLGGARVILFYTFGSGTRLTVV.

This clone appeared once. This sequence joins TRBV9 and TRBJ1-1; D unresolved. V shed 0 bases and J shed 5 bases, with 11 bases lying between them. The CDR3 runs to 14 residues. In germline, CDR1 is SGDLS, CDR2 YYNGEE. CDR3 sequence (DNA): TGTGCCAGCAGCGTAGGAGAGGGATGGACTGAAGCTTTCTTT. Translation gives CASSVGEGWTEAFF.

The V gene is TRBV3-1 (or the pseudogene TRBV3-2), the J gene TRBJ1-1; 7 bases map to TRBD1. The germline V gene encodes CDR1 LGHDT and CDR2 YNNKEL (reference sequence). The CDR3 length is 16 residues. V was pared by 1 base and J by 1 base, with 6 bases of the junction left unmatched. The DNA for the CDR3 is TGTGCCAGCAGCCAAGGATCGTCAGGGGGGAACACTGAAGCTTTCTTT. It is translated as CASSQGSSGGNTEAFF.

This clone was seen more than once but under ten times. V usage is TRBV29-1 and J usage is TRBJ1-1; TRBD1 aligns across 7 bases. In germline, CDR1 is SQVTM, CDR2 ANQGSEA. This CDR3 has 15 amino acids. V trimming: 1 base; J trimming: 5 bases; junction bases outside the gene matches: 10. The DNA for the CDR3 is TGCAGCGTTGAAGTGGGTCCCGCACAGGGGACTGAAGCTTTCTTT. This encodes CSVEVGPAQGTEAFF.

The gene calls are TRBV2 and TRBJ2-2, with 14 nucleotides matching TRBD2. Germline CDR1 SNHLY, CDR2 FYNNEI. The CDR3 has 15 residues. Germline trimming cut 6 bases from V and 7 bases from J; bases unmatched to any gene: 4. The CDR3 nucleotides read TGTGCCAGCAGGGGGACTAGCGGGAGAATCGGGGAGCTGTTTTTT. Translating it yields CASRGTSGRIGELFF.

This clone was seen a single time. The chain links TRBV6-2 or TRBV6-3 to TRBJ1-5; 10 positions match TRBD1. CDR1 is MNHEY and CDR2 is SVGEGT in the germline V gene. This CDR3 is 15 amino acids long. After removal of 6 bases from V and 8 bases from J, the junction contained 10 bases not matched to a gene. The CDR3 loop reads CASSAGQGVTEPQHF. In DNA form, the CDR3 reads TGTGCCAGCAGCGCCGGACAGGGGGTAACCGAGCCCCAGCATTTT.

The chain recombines TRBV5-1 with TRBJ2-5; possibly TRBD1 for D (5 bases). In germline, CDR1 is SGHRS, CDR2 YFSETQ. Trimming left V 4 bases short and J 2 bases short, with 15 bases between. This CDR3 has 15 amino acids. CDR3 DNA sequence: TGCGCCAGCAGCCAATGGTCGCGACAGCAAGAGACCCAGTACTTC. Translating it yields CASSQWSRQQETQYF.

The chain links TRBV7-3 to TRBJ2-3, with 9 bases that match TRBD2. Trimming removed 2 bases from V and 3 bases from J; junction bases left unmatched: 6. The CDR3 sequence is 16 residues long. Germline V CDR1 and CDR2: SGHTA, FQGTGA. The CDR3 loop reads CASSLGGTSQTDTQYF. The CDR3 DNA sequence: TGTGCCAGCAGCTTAGGTGGGACTAGCCAGACAGATACGCAGTATTTT.

The rearrangement joins TRBV6-5 to TRBJ2-2; 7 bases agree with TRBD1. The germline V gene has CDR1 MNHEY and CDR2 SVGAGI. With V trimmed by 7 bases and J by 7 bases, 6 bases remained unmatched. The CDR3 covers 13 residues. The CDR3 loop reads CASTRGRGGELFF. The CDR3 coding sequence is TGTGCCAGCACGAGGGGGCGTGGCGGGGAGCTGTTTTTT.